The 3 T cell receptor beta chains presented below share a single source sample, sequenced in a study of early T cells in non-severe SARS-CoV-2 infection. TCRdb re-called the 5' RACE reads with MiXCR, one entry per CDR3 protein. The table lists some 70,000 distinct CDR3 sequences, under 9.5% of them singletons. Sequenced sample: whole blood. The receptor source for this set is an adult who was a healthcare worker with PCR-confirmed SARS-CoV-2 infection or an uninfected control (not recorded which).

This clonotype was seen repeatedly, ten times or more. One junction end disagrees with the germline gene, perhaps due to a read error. The DNA for the CDR3 is TGTGCCAGCAGCTACTCCCCGGGACAGGGGGGCAATCAGCCCCAGCATTTT. Translation gives CASSYSPGQGGNQPQHF. This chain joins TRBV6-6 and TRBJ1-5; TRBD1 aligns across 11 bases. The CDR3 runs to 17 residues. Looked up from germline, CDR1 is MNHNY and CDR2 is SVGAGI (reference sequence).

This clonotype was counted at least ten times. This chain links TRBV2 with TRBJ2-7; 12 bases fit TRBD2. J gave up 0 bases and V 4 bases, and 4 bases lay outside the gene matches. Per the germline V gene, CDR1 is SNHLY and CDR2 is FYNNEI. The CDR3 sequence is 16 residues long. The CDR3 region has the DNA TGTGCCAGCAGTGGTACTAGCGGGGGGTTCTCCTACGAGCAGTACTTC. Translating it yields CASSGTSGGFSYEQYF.

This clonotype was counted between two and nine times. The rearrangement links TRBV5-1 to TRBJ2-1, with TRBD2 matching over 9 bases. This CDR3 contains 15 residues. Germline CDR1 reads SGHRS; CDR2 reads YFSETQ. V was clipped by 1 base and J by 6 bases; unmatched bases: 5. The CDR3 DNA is TGCGCCAGCAGCTTGAAAGTAGCGGGAGTCAATGAGCAGTTCTTC. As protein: CASSLKVAGVNEQFF.